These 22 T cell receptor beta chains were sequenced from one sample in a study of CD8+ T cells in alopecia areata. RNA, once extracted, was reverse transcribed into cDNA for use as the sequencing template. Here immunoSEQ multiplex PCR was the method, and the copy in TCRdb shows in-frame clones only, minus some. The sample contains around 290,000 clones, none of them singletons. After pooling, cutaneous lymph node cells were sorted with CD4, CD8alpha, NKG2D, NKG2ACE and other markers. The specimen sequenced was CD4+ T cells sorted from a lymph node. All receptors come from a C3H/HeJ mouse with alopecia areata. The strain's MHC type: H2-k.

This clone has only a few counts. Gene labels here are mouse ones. CDR3 sequence: CASSFRDKYAEQFF. The CDR3 DNA, read in part, is TGTGCCAGCAGTTTCCGGGACAAATATGCT. The rearrangement joins TRBV14 to TRBJ2-1; D might be TRBD1 (6 bases). Sequencing ends 4 residues short of the CDR3 end; the germline J gene provides the rest. The CDR3 runs 14 residues. Germline V CDR1 and CDR2: SGHDT, FRDEAV. Trimming shortened V by 1 base and J by 4 bases, and 9 bases separated the two germline ends. The full variable domain, with the rest looked up from reference TRBV14 and TRBJ2-1, is EAGVTQSPRYAVLQEGQAVSFWCDPISGHDTLYWYQQPRDQGPQLLVYFRDEAVIDNSQLPSDRFSAVRPKGTNSTLKIQSAKQGDTATYLCASSFRDKYAEQFFGPGTRLTVL.

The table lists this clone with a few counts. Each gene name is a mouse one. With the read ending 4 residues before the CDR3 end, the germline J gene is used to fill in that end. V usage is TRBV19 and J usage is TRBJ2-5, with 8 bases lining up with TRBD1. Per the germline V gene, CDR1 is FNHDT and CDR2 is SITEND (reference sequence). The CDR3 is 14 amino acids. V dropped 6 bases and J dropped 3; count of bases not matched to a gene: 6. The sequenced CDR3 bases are TGTGCCAGCACCCCACGGGACAGGCAAGAC. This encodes CASTPRDRQD. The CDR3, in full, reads CASTPRDRQDTQYF.

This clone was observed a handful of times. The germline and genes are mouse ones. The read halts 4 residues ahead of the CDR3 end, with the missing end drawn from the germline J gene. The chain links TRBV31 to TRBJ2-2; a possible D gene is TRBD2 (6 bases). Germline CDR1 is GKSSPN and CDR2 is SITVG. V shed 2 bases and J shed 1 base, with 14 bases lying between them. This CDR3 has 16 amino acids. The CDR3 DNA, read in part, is TGTGCCTGGAGTGGGCGGCTACTGGGAAACACCGGG. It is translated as CAWSGRLLGNTG. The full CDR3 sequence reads CAWSGRLLGNTGQLYF.

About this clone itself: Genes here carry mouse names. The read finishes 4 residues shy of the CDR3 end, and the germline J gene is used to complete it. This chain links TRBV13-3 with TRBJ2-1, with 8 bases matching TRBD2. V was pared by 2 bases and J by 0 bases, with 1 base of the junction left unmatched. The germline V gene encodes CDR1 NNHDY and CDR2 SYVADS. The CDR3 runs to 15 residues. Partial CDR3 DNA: TGTGCCAGCAGTGACTGGGGGGTTAACTATGCT. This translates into CASSDWGVNYA. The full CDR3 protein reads CASSDWGVNYAEQFF.

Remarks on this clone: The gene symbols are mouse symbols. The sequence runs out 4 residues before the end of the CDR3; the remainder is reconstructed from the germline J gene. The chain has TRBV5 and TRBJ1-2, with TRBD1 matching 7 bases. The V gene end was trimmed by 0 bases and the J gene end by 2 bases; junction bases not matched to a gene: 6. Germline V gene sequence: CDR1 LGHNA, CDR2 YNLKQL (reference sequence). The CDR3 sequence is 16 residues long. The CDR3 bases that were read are TGTGCCAGCAGCCAAGAGACGGAGGGGGCCAACTCC. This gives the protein CASSQETEGANS. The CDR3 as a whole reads CASSQETEGANSDYTF.

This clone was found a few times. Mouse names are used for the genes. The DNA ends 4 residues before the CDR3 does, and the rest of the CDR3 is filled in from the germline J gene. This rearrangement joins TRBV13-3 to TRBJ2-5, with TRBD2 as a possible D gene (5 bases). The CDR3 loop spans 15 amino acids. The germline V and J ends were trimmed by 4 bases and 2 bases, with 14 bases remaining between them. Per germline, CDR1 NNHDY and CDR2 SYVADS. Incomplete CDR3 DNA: TGTGCCAGCAGTAGTCCCGGACTTTTCCAAGAC. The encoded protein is CASSSPGLFQD. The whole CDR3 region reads CASSSPGLFQDTQYF.

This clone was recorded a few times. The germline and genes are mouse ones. The CDR3 bases that were read are TGTGCCAGCAGTGATATATGGGGAGCTTCGGGAAAC. Its protein product is CASSDIWGASGN. The complete CDR3 reads CASSDIWGASGNTLYF. The chain couples TRBV13-1 to TRBJ2-4, with D tentatively TRBD2 (5 bases). Coverage ceases 4 residues before the CDR3 finishes, and the germline J gene fills in the end. This CDR3 has 16 amino acids. Germline V gives CDR1 NSHNY, CDR2 SYGAGN.

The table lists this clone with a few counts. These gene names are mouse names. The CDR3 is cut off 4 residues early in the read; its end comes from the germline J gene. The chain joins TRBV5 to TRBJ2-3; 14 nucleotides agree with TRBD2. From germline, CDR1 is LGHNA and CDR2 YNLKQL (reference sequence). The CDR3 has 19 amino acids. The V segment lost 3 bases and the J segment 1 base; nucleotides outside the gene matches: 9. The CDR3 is CASSHPRDWGGGGAETLYF. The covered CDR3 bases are TGTGCCAGCAGCCACCCCCGGGACTGGGGGGGCGGAGGTGCAGAA.

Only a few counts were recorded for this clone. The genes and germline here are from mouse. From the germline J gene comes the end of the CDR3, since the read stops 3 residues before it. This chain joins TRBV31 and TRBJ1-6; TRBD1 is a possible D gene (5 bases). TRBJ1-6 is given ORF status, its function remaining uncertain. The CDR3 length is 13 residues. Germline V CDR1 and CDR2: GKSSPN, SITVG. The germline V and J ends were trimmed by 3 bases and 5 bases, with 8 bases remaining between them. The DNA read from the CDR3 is TGTGCCTGGAGCCTCAGGGATAATTCGCCC. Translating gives CAWSLRDNSP. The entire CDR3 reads CAWSLRDNSPLYF.

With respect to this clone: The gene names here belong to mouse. The DNA read from the CDR3 is TGTGCCTGGAGTCACGGGACAGTCTCCTAT. Its translation: CAWSHGTVSY. The whole CDR3 sequence reads CAWSHGTVSYEQYF. The genes are TRBV31 and TRBJ2-7; 7 bases match TRBD1. The CDR3 end lies 4 residues beyond the end of the read and is filled in from the germline J gene. This CDR3 comprises 14 residues. The V segment lost 1 base and the J segment 0 bases; nucleotides outside the gene matches: 3. Germline CDR1 GKSSPN, CDR2 SITVG.

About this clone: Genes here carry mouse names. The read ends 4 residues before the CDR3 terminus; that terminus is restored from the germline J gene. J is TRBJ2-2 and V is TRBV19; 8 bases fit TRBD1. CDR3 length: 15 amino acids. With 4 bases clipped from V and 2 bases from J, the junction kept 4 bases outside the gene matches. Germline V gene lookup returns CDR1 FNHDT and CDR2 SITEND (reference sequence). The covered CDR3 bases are TGTGCCAGCAGTTCGGACAGGGCCAACACCGGG. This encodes CASSSDRANTG. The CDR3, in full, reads CASSSDRANTGQLYF.

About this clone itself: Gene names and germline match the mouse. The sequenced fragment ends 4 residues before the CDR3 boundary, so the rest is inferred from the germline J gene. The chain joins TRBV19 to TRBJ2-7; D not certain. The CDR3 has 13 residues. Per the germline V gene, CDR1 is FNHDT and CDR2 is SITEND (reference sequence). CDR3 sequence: CASSIFSKYEQYF. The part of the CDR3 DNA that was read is TGTGCCAGCAGTATTTTCAGTAAGTAT.

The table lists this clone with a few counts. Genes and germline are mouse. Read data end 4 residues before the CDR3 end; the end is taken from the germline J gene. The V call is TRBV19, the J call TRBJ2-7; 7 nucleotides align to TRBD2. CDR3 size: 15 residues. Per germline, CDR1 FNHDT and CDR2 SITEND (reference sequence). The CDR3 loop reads CASSMMGGRGNEQYF. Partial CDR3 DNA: TGTGCCAGCAGTATGATGGGGGGAAGAGGGAAT. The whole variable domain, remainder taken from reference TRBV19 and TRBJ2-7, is GGIITQTPKFLIGQEGQKLTLKCQQNFNHDTMYWYRQDSGKGLRLIYYSITENDLQKGDLSEGYDASREKKSSFSLTVTSAQKNEMAVFLCASSMMGGRGNEQYFGPGTRLTVL.

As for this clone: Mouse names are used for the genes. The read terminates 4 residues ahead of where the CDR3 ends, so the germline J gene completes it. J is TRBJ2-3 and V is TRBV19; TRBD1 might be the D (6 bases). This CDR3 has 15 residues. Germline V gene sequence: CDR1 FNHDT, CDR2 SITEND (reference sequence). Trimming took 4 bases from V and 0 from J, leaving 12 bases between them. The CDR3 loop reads CASSVGTSSAETLYF. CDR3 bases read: TGTGCCAGCAGTGTCGGGACATCTAGTGCAGAA.

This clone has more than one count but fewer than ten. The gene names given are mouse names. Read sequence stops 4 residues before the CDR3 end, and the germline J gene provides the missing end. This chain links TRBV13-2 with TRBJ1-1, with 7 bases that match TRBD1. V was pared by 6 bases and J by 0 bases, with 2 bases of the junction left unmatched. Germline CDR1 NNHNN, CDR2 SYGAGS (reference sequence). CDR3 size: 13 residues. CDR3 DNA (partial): TGTGCCAGCGAAGGGACAGCAAACACA. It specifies CASEGTANT. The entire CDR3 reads CASEGTANTEVFF.

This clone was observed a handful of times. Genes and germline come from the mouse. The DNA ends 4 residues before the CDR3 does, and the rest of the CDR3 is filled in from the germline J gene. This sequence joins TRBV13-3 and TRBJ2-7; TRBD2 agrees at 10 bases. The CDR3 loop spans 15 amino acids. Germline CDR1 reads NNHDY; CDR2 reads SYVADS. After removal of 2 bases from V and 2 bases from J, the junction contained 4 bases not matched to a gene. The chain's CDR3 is CASSETGGRAYEQYF. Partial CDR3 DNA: TGTGCCAGCAGTGAGACTGGGGGGAGGGCCTAT.

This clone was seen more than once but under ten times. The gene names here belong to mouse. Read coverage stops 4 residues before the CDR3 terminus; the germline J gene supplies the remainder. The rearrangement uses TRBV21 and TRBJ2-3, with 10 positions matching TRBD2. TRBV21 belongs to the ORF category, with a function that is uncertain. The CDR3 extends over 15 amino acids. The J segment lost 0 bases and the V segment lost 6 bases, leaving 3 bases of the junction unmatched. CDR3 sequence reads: CASRGLGASAETLYF. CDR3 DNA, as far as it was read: TGTGCTAGCAGAGGACTGGGGGCTAGTGCAGAA.

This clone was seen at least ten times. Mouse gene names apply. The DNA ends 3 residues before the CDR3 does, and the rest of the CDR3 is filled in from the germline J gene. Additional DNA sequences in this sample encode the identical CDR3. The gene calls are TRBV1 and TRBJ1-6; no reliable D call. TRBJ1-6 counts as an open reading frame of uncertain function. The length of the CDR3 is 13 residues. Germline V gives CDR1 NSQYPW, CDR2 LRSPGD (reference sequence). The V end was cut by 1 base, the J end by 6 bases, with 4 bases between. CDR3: CTCSAASNSPLYF. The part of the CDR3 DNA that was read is TGCACCTGCAGTGCAGCCAGTAATTCGCCC.

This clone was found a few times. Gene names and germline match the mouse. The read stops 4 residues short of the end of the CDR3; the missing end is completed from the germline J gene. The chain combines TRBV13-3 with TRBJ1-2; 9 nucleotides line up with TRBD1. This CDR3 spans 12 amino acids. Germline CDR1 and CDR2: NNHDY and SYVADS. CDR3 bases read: TGTGCCAGCAGAGGACAGGGGATC. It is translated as CASRGQGI. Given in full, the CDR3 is CASRGQGIDYTF.

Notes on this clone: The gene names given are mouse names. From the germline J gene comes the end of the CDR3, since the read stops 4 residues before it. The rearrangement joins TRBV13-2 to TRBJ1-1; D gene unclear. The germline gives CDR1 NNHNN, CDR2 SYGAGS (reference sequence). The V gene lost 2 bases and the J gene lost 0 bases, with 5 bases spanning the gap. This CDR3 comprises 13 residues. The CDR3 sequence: CASGEVPNTEVFF. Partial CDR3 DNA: TGTGCCAGCGGTGAGGTCCCAAACACA.

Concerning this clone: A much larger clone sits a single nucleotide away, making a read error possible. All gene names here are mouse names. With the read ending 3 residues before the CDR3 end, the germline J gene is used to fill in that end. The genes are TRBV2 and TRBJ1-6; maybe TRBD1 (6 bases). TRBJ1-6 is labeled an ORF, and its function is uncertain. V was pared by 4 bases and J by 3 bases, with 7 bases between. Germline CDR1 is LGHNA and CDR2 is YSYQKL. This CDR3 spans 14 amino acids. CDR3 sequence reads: CASSRDNYNSPLYF. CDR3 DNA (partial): TGTGCCAGCAGCCGGGACAACTATAATTCGCCC.

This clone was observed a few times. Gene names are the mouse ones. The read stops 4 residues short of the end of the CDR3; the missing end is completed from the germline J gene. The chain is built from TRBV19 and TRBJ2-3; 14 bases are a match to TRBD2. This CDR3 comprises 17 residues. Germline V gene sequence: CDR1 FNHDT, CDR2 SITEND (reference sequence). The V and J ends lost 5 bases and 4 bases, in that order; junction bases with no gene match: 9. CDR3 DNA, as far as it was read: TGTGCCAGCAGCCCCCGGGACTGGGGGGGCGCGTCAGAA. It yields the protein CASSPRDWGGASE. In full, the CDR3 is CASSPRDWGGASETLYF.